The 23 T cell receptor beta chains below were found in one sample sequenced in a study of cytomegalovirus exposure and HLA in healthy donors. With 60 Vbeta and 13 Jbeta primers, the PCR was carried out. Repertoires were generated with immunoSEQ multiplex PCR, while TCRdb's copy carries only in-frame clones and drops some. The repertoire table contains over 100,000 clones. Input material: PBMCs. The receptors here all came from a middle-aged woman in good health and CMV-seropositive.

The chain combines TRBV19 with TRBJ2-7; weak D call: TRBD1 (6 bases). This CDR3 has 13 residues. Germline assignment: CDR1 LNHDA and CDR2 SQIVND (reference sequence). Trimming removed 5 bases at V and 1 base at J, with 9 bases between. CDR3 sequence: CASSVQGSYEQYF. The CDR3 bases are TGTGCCAGTAGTGTACAGGGATCCTACGAGCAGTACTTC.

V is TRBV29-1 and J is TRBJ2-1, with D unresolved. The germline V and J ends were trimmed by 4 bases and 7 bases, with 8 bases remaining between them. The CDR3 extends over 11 amino acids. CDR1 is SQVTM, CDR2 ANQGSEA, per germline. In nucleotides, the CDR3 is TGCAGCGTTGTCGCGGATAATGAGCAGTTCTTC. Translated: CSVVADNEQFF.

The chain employs TRBV11-2 and TRBJ2-2; perhaps TRBD2 as D (6 bases). Trimming pared 0 bases from V and 7 bases from J, leaving 12 bases between. This CDR3 comprises 15 residues. Per germline, CDR1 SGHAT and CDR2 FQNNGV. CDR3 region: CASSLDGLLDGELFF. CDR3 in DNA: TGTGCCAGCAGCTTAGATGGACTACTCGACGGGGAGCTGTTTTTT.

The rearrangement uses TRBV28 and TRBJ2-5; 14 nucleotides align to TRBD2. Trimming at V came to 4 bases and at J to 1 base, leaving 2 bases not matched to a gene. The CDR3 spans 16 residues. Germline V gene lookup returns CDR1 MDHEN and CDR2 SYDVKM. CDR3 protein: CASSSGTSGGQETQYF. The CDR3 DNA reads as TGTGCCAGCAGTTCAGGGACTAGCGGGGGCCAAGAGACCCAGTACTTC. Together with reference TRBV28 and TRBJ2-5, the CDR3 gives the full variable domain: DVKVTQSSRYLVKRTGEKVFLECVQDMDHENMFWYRQDPGLGLRLIYFSYDVKMKEKGDIPEGYSVSREKKERFSLILESASTNQTSMYLCASSSGTSGGQETQYFGPGTRLLVL.

J is TRBJ2-3 and V is TRBV5-6, with TRBD1 matching over 7 bases. The germline CDR1 and CDR2 sequences are SGHDT and YYEEEE. This CDR3 is 14 amino acids long. V lost 3 bases and J lost 4; bases outside the gene matches: 5. The CDR3 is CASSWGQTPDTQYF. The CDR3 DNA is TGTGCCAGCAGCTGGGGACAGACCCCAGATACGCAGTATTTT.

The rearrangement uses TRBV30 and TRBJ2-5; 14 bases agree with TRBD2. The J segment lost 5 bases and the V segment lost 0 bases, leaving 5 bases of the junction unmatched. This CDR3 comprises 16 residues. Germline V CDR1 and CDR2: GTSNPN, SVGIG (reference sequence). The CDR3 is CAWSVRRTSGRETQYF. Here the CDR3 DNA reads TGTGCCTGGAGTGTACGCAGGACTAGCGGGAGGGAGACCCAGTACTTC. The full variable domain, in which reference TRBV30 and TRBJ2-5 provide the parts outside the CDR3, is SQTIHQWPATLVQPVGSPLSLECTVEGTSNPNLYWYRQAAGRGLQLLFYSVGIGQISSEVPQNLSASRPQDRQFILSSKKLLLSDSGFYLCAWSVRRTSGRETQYFGPGTRLLVL.

This chain connects TRBV7-2 to TRBJ2-1, with 9 bases aligning to TRBD2. The CDR3 is made up of 15 amino acids. The junction had 10 bases not matched to a gene; V was cut back by 5 bases and J by 8 bases. Germline values: CDR1 SGHTA, CDR2 FQGNSA. CDR3 sequence reads: CASSPVPGLAHEQFF. CDR3 in DNA: TGTGCCAGCAGCCCTGTCCCGGGACTAGCCCATGAGCAGTTCTTC.

The rearrangement joins TRBV19 to TRBJ1-2; 11 positions match TRBD1. CDR3 length: 15 residues. CDR1 and CDR2 (germline): LNHDA, SQIVND (reference sequence). Losses at the gene ends were 1 base for V and 7 bases for J; bases not matched to a gene: 5. The chain's CDR3 is CASSIGGQGAVGYTF. In DNA, the CDR3 is TGTGCCAGTAGTATAGGAGGACAGGGGGCGGTTGGCTACACCTTC.

The chain combines TRBV5-4 with TRBJ2-3; 7 positions agree with TRBD1. CDR1 SGHNT and CDR2 YYREEE come from the germline V gene (reference sequence). Trimming at V came to 1 base and at J to 0 bases, leaving 2 bases not matched to a gene. The CDR3 runs 15 residues. The CDR3: CASSLRQGSTDTQYF. For the CDR3, the DNA is TGTGCCAGCAGCTTGAGACAGGGTAGCACAGATACGCAGTATTTT.

The rearrangement uses TRBV5-1 and TRBJ1-2; TRBD1 agrees at 9 bases. The CDR3 is 15 residues long. Trimming cost V 4 bases and J 5 bases; bases outside gene matches: 9. Germline V lookup: CDR1 SGHRS, CDR2 YFSETQ. DNA of the CDR3: TGCGCCAGCAGCATACTACGGACAGGGGATTATGGCTACACCTTC. Translating it yields CASSILRTGDYGYTF.

V is TRBV5-4 and J is TRBJ2-3, with 10 positions matching TRBD2. With V trimmed by 4 bases and J by 0 bases, 8 bases remained unmatched. The CDR3 is 17 residues long. From germline, CDR1 is SGHNT and CDR2 YYREEE (reference sequence). The CDR3 DNA reads as TGTGCCAGCAGCCAGTGGACTAGCGGAATTAGCACAGATACGCAGTATTTT. Encoded protein: CASSQWTSGISTDTQYF.

The rearrangement links TRBV10-1 to TRBJ2-3; TRBD2 agrees at 8 bases. The CDR3 covers 17 residues. In germline, CDR1 is WNHNN, CDR2 SYGVQD (reference sequence). V was clipped by 2 bases and J by 0 bases; unmatched bases: 7. The CDR3 sequence is CASSEPLAGSSTDTQYF. CDR3 DNA: TGCGCCAGCAGTGAGCCCTTAGCGGGATCTAGCACAGATACGCAGTATTTT.

The rearrangement links TRBV5-6 to TRBJ1-2, with D perhaps TRBD1 (6 bases). The germline V gene has CDR1 SGHDT and CDR2 YYEEEE. V shed 5 bases and J shed 2 bases, with 13 bases lying between them. The CDR3 is 14 residues long. The CDR3, as DNA: TGTGCCAGCAGAAGTCGGGGGGCCAACTATGGCTACACCTTC. Translating it yields CASRSRGANYGYTF.

Here the CDR3 reads CASSWGPNTEAFF. The CDR3 DNA reads TGTGCCAGCAGCTGGGGGCCGAACACTGAAGCTTTCTTT. The gene calls are TRBV5-4 and TRBJ1-1; D is possibly TRBD1 (6 bases). Germline V lookup: CDR1 SGHNT, CDR2 YYREEE (reference sequence). V shed 3 bases and J shed 1 base, with 7 bases lying between them. This CDR3 has 13 amino acids.

This chain uses TRBV28 with TRBJ2-7, with D maybe TRBD1 (5 bases). V lost 3 bases to trimming and J lost 0 bases, with 6 bases between them. The CDR3 is 13 amino acids. From germline, CDR1 is MDHEN and CDR2 SYDVKM. The CDR3 nucleotides read TGTGCCAGCAGTTTGCAGGGCTCCTACGAGCAGTACTTC. Its translation is CASSLQGSYEQYF.

V gene TRBV7-9 combines with J gene TRBJ1-2, with a weak D call TRBD1 (5 bases). The CDR3 runs to 13 residues. V was pared by 0 bases and J by 9 bases, with 11 bases between. CDR1 and CDR2 (germline): SEHNR, FQNEAQ (reference sequence). The DNA for the CDR3 is TGTGCCAGCAGCTTAGCGTCGGGGGAACGCTACACCTTC. Translation: CASSLASGERYTF.

The chain joins TRBV28 to TRBJ2-7; 7 nucleotides align to TRBD1. The germline V gene has CDR1 MDHEN and CDR2 SYDVKM. J gave up 9 bases and V 6 bases, and 11 bases lay outside the gene matches. CDR3 length: 13 residues. The CDR3 coding sequence is TGTGCCAGCAGCCCTCCCGACAGGGCTGGGCAGTACTTC. This sequence encodes CASSPPDRAGQYF.

This chain joins TRBV29-1 and TRBJ1-5; D unclear. Trimming left V 2 bases short and J 6 bases short, with 11 bases between. CDR3 length equals 13 residues. The germline V gene encodes CDR1 SQVTM and CDR2 ANQGSEA. The CDR3, as DNA: TGCAGCGTTGAATCGTCGGTTGGTCAGCCCCAGCATTTT. Its translation: CSVESSVGQPQHF.

This chain joins TRBV4-1 and TRBJ1-3; no clear D. Germline V gene lookup returns CDR1 MGHRA and CDR2 YSYEKL. This CDR3 comprises 16 residues. The V and J ends lost 0 bases and 0 bases respectively, with 9 bases between them. The CDR3 sequence is CASSQEGSHSGNTIYF. Here the CDR3 DNA reads TGCGCCAGCAGCCAAGAGGGCAGTCACTCTGGAAACACCATATATTTT.

CDR3 nucleotides: TGTGCCAGCAGCTTCGGCGGAACTAATGAAAAACTGTTTTTT. Its translation is CASSFGGTNEKLFF. V and J are TRBV7-9 and TRBJ1-4; D is unclear. CDR1 and CDR2 (germline): SEHNR, FQNEAQ (reference sequence). This CDR3 is 14 amino acids long. Deletions cut 3 bases from V and 1 base from J, with 6 bases between.

CDR3 in amino acids: CASSAQSTPGGTYEQYF. The CDR3 nucleotides read TGTGCCAGCAGTGCCCAATCCACTCCCGGCGGGACCTACGAGCAGTACTTC. V and J are TRBV6-1 and TRBJ2-7; tentative D call: TRBD2 (6 bases). Germline V gene data show CDR1 as MNHNS and CDR2 as SASEGT. Trimming removed 4 bases from V and 2 bases from J, with 21 bases in between. The CDR3 runs to 17 residues.

The chain has TRBV6-1 and TRBJ1-5; D is unclear. The V gene's germline CDR1 is MNHNS and CDR2 SASEGT. V was trimmed by 4 bases and J by 4 bases, leaving 8 bases between them. The CDR3 loop spans 13 amino acids. The CDR3 loop reads CASSGQPNQPQHF. For the CDR3, the DNA is TGTGCCAGCAGTGGACAACCTAATCAGCCCCAGCATTTT.

The rearrangement joins TRBV29-1 to TRBJ2-3; 9 bases match TRBD2. The CDR3 consists of 14 residues. V lost 5 bases to trimming and J lost 5 bases; unmatched junction nucleotides: 8. Germline V gene lookup returns CDR1 SQVTM and CDR2 ANQGSEA. The CDR3 spells CSVQIAGEGDTQYF. In nucleotides, the CDR3 is TGCAGCGTTCAAATAGCGGGAGAGGGAGATACGCAGTATTTT.